The 9 T cell receptor beta chains below were found in one sample sequenced in a study of human T cells and chemical hapten exposure. Time point meaning: pre-sensitization, week 0. As for treatment: therapeutic diphenylcyclopropenone sensitization with weekly scalp DPC. One entry per CDR3 protein results from TCRdb running MiXCR on the RACE reads. The sample contains tens of thousands of distinct CDR3 sequences, 9.5% to 15% of which appear only once. This material consisted of whole blood, taken in connection with sensitization to the hapten diphenylcyclopropenone (DPC). The origin of the receptors is a woman aged 25 to 39 with alopecia areata. Some clones in this sample may be carry-over from other donors' samples.

This chain connects TRBV3-1 to TRBJ1-2; 8 nucleotides match TRBD1. From germline, CDR1 is LGHDT and CDR2 YNNKEL (reference sequence). This CDR3 is 14 amino acids long. Trimming cost V 0 bases and J 6 bases; bases outside gene matches: 3. The CDR3: CASSQEQGVNGYTF. As DNA, the CDR3 is TGTGCCAGCAGCCAAGAACAGGGGGTGAATGGCTACACCTTC.

The table lists this clonotype with a few counts. The chain links TRBV18 to TRBJ1-6; D may be TRBD1 (5 bases). CDR1 is KGHSH, CDR2 LQKENI, per germline. V was cut by 3 bases and J by 6 bases, with 12 bases left in between. The CDR3 covers 15 residues. This CDR3 is CASSPSGAINSPLHF. Written as DNA, the CDR3 is TGTGCCAGCTCACCTTCCGGGGCAATTAATTCACCCCTCCACTTT.

This clonotype has a handful of counts. The rearrangement links TRBV29-1 to TRBJ2-2; 12 positions agree with TRBD2. After removal of 4 bases from V and 8 bases from J, the junction contained 8 bases not matched to a gene. Germline-derived CDR1 and CDR2 are SQVTM and ANQGSEA. The CDR3 is 15 amino acids. CDR3 DNA: TGCAGCGTTGGGGGACTAGCGGGCCCCGAGGGGGAGCTGTTTTTT. Protein product: CSVGGLAGPEGELFF.

The sample holds many counts of this clonotype. This rearrangement joins TRBV9 to TRBJ1-2; D is ambiguous. The CDR3 loop spans 13 amino acids. Germline V lookup: CDR1 SGDLS, CDR2 YYNGEE. With 0 bases removed from V and 8 bases from J, the gap between germline ends came to 11 bases. The CDR3 sequence: CASSVAVAGGYTF. DNA for the CDR3: TGTGCCAGCAGCGTAGCGGTGGCAGGCGGCTACACCTTC.

Worth noting for this clonotype: This may stem from a read error, because a much larger clone lies one nucleotide away. Likely a read error: the CDR3 ends without its conserved phenylalanine or tryptophan. This chain uses TRBV11-2 with TRBJ2-7, with a tentative D call TRBD2 (5 bases). This CDR3 region has 13 residues. Germline V gene data show CDR1 as SGHAT and CDR2 as FQNNGV. V was cut by 5 bases and J by 3 bases, with 11 bases left in between. The CDR3 DNA follows: TGTGCCAGCAGCGCGGGTCCACTCTACGAGCAGTACCTC. Encoded protein: CASSAGPLYEQYL.

This clonotype was detected a few times. This rearrangement joins TRBV29-1 to TRBJ2-3; D possibly matches TRBD1 or TRBD2 (6 bases each). The germline V gene encodes CDR1 SQVTM and CDR2 ANQGSEA. V lost 4 bases and J lost 2, with 10 bases in between. The CDR3 extends over 13 amino acids. The CDR3 reads CSVARGPTDTQYF. In DNA form, the CDR3 reads TGCAGCGTTGCACGGGGGCCCACAGATACGCAGTATTTT.

This clonotype showed up many times. V usage is TRBV7-3 and J usage is TRBJ2-5, with 8 bases aligning to TRBD2. The trim removed 2 bases at V and 5 bases at J, leaving 7 bases unmatched. Germline V lookup: CDR1 SGHTA, CDR2 FQGTGA. CDR3 length: 15 residues. The chain's CDR3 is CASSLSGGPTETQYF. The CDR3 DNA sequence: TGTGCCAGCAGCTTATCGGGAGGGCCAACGGAGACCCAGTACTTC.

This clonotype has at least ten counts. V is TRBV2 and J is TRBJ1-5; no definite D call. Trimming took 7 bases from V and 6 from J, leaving 19 bases between them. CDR1 and CDR2 (germline): SNHLY, FYNNEI. The CDR3 contains 15 residues. The CDR3 loop is CASKVSGELGQPQHF. In DNA form, the CDR3 reads TGTGCCAGCAAAGTGAGTGGGGAACTCGGTCAGCCCCAGCATTTT. The variable domain in full, with the rest retrieved from reference TRBV2 and TRBJ1-5, is EPEVTQTPSHQVTQMGQEVILRCVPISNHLYFYWYRQILGQKVEFLVSFYNNEISEKSEIFDDQFSVERPDGSNFTLKIRSTKLEDSAMYFCASKVSGELGQPQHFGDGTRLSIL.

This clonotype has a count of ten or more. The rearrangement uses TRBV5-1 and TRBJ2-1; tentatively, D is TRBD2 (6 bases). The CDR3 extends over 15 amino acids. V lost 4 bases, J lost 5 bases, and 16 bases lay in between. Germline loops: CDR1 SGHRS, CDR2 YFSETQ. CDR3 sequence reads: CASSMEGLSHNEQFF. The CDR3 coding sequence is TGCGCCAGCAGCATGGAGGGACTTAGCCACAATGAGCAGTTCTTC.